One and the same sample provided the 23 T cell receptor beta chains below, sequenced in a study of blood T cell repertoires in COVID-19. Measured with immunoSEQ multiplex PCR; TCRdb has only the in-frame clones, and not every one. The repertoire consists of roughly 140,000 clones, with under 90% occurring once and the leading ten covering just under 9%. Material: peripheral blood. The receptors here all came from a woman aged 80 or over in a cohort sampled during active or convalescent COVID-19.

V and J are TRBV6-5 and TRBJ1-4; 10 bases fit TRBD1. Per germline, CDR1 MNHEY and CDR2 SVGAGI. With 6 bases clipped from V and 8 bases from J, the junction kept 6 bases outside the gene matches. CDR3 length: 14 residues. The chain's CDR3 is CASSRDRGSEKLFF. The CDR3 nucleotides read TGTGCCAGCAGCCGGGACAGGGGTAGCGAAAAACTGTTTTTT.

The chain couples TRBV30 to TRBJ1-2; the D is unclear. The CDR3 length is 12 residues. Per germline, CDR1 GTSNPN and CDR2 SVGIG (reference sequence). V shed 0 bases and J shed 8 bases, with 10 bases lying between them. In nucleotides, the CDR3 is TGTGCCTGGAGTGTCCTTCAGTCGGGCTACACCTTC. Amino acid sequence: CAWSVLQSGYTF.

The V call is TRBV6-5, the J call TRBJ1-2; 7 nucleotides agree with TRBD1. CDR3 size: 13 residues. Germline assignment: CDR1 MNHEY and CDR2 SVGAGI. V trimming: 2 bases; J trimming: 7 bases; junction bases outside the gene matches: 4. CDR3 loop: CASSYDRDSGYTF. In nucleotides, the CDR3 is TGTGCCAGCAGTTACGACAGGGACTCTGGCTACACCTTC.

The chain combines TRBV4-1 with TRBJ2-3; TRBD2 agrees at 12 bases. CDR1 is MGHRA, CDR2 YSYEKL, per germline. Trimming removed 0 bases from V and 4 bases from J; junction bases left unmatched: 11. CDR3 length: 19 residues. The CDR3 nucleotides are TGCGCCAGCAGCCAAGATAGGTGGCTAGCGGGGGGGGGTGCAGATACGCAGTATTTT. It yields the protein CASSQDRWLAGGGADTQYF.

This clone turned up a few times. The gene calls are TRBV10-1 and TRBJ1-6; 7 positions match TRBD1. There are 16 residues in the CDR3. Germline CDR1 reads WNHNN; CDR2 reads SYGVQD (reference sequence). J gave up 8 bases and V 4 bases, and 11 bases lay outside the gene matches. The CDR3 nucleotides are TGCGCCAGCAGTGGCCAGGGGGGTGGGGACCATTCACCCCTCCACTTT. It specifies CASSGQGGGDHSPLHF.

The CDR3 region is CAISEEYGNTGELFF. CDR3 DNA sequence: TGTGCCATCAGTGAAGAGTACGGGAACACCGGGGAGCTGTTTTTT. The chain uses TRBV10-3 and TRBJ2-2; D not certain. The CDR3 length is 15 residues. V was trimmed by 3 bases and J by 1 base, leaving 9 bases between them. Germline V gives CDR1 ENHRY, CDR2 SYGVKD.

The V call is TRBV5-6, the J call TRBJ1-5; 7 bases are a match to TRBD1. V gave up 4 bases and J gave up 4 bases; unmatched junction bases: 5. Germline loops: CDR1 SGHDT, CDR2 YYEEEE. This CDR3 is built from 14 residues. The CDR3 DNA reads as TGTGCCAGCAGCCAGGGACAGATAAATCAGCCCCAGCATTTT. Encoded protein: CASSQGQINQPQHF.

The rearrangement links TRBV5-1 to TRBJ1-4; D gene uncertain. This CDR3 has 15 amino acids. In germline, CDR1 is SGHRS, CDR2 YFSETQ. With 4 bases removed from V and 0 bases from J, the gap between germline ends came to 10 bases. This CDR3 reads CASSLYSTTNEKLFF. The CDR3 region has the DNA TGCGCCAGCAGCCTCTACTCTACAACTAATGAAAAACTGTTTTTT.

The chain couples TRBV6-5 to TRBJ2-7; tentatively, D is TRBD1 (6 bases). This CDR3 comprises 13 residues. Germline V gives CDR1 MNHEY, CDR2 SVGAGI. V lost 11 bases to trimming and J lost 0 bases, with 14 bases between them. This CDR3 reads CACRQAISYEQYF. The CDR3 nucleotides read TGTGCCTGCCGACAGGCGATCTCCTACGAGCAGTACTTC.

The J gene is TRBJ2-5, the V gene TRBV6-2 or TRBV6-3, with 12 positions matching TRBD2. The CDR3 has 17 amino acids. Germline V lookup: CDR1 MNHEY, CDR2 SVGEGT. J gave up 5 bases and V 2 bases, and 9 bases lay outside the gene matches. This CDR3 reads CASSYTSGGPTGETQYF. The CDR3 DNA follows: TGTGCCAGCAGTTACACTAGCGGGGGGCCTACGGGGGAGACCCAGTACTTC.

This clone was picked up one time. The V call is TRBV7-8, the J call TRBJ2-5; tentative D call: TRBD2 (6 bases). The CDR3 runs 14 residues. The germline CDR1 and CDR2 sequences are SGHVS and FQNEAQ. V lost 1 base and J 0 bases, leaving 6 bases between the germline ends. The CDR3 sequence is CASSLGGDQETQYF. CDR3 nucleotide sequence: TGTGCCAGCAGCTTAGGCGGGGACCAAGAGACCCAGTACTTC.

This clone occurred once. V gene TRBV19 combines with J gene TRBJ2-6; a weak D match, TRBD2 (6 bases). The germline gives CDR1 LNHDA, CDR2 SQIVND (reference sequence). The CDR3 runs 16 residues. Trimming shortened V by 5 bases and J by 0 bases, and 11 bases separated the two germline ends. The CDR3 here is CASSRGSRSGANVLTF. For the CDR3, the DNA is TGTGCCAGTAGTCGGGGGTCCCGCTCTGGGGCCAACGTCCTGACTTTC.

This chain links TRBV5-1 with TRBJ2-3; 7 bases fit TRBD2. CDR1 and CDR2 (germline): SGHRS, YFSETQ. The CDR3 length is 16 residues. V dropped 4 bases and J dropped 3; count of bases not matched to a gene: 11. CDR3 nucleotides: TGCGCCAGCAGCCTACCCCTGGGGACTACAACAGATACGCAGTATTTT. This gives the protein CASSLPLGTTTDTQYF.

This clone was detected only once. One end of the junction is discordant with germline, which a read error may explain. The J gene is TRBJ2-2, the V gene TRBV7-7; TRBD1 might be the D (6 bases). The length of the CDR3 is 16 residues. Germline lookup yields CDR1 SSHAT and CDR2 FNYEAQ (reference sequence). For the CDR3, the DNA is TGTGCTAGCAGCTTAGGTCCACAGGGTCGAACCGGGGAGCTGTTTTTT. Its protein is CASSLGPQGRTGELFF.

This chain connects TRBV5-6 to TRBJ2-1, with a possible D match to TRBD1 (6 bases). The CDR3 has 15 amino acids. Per germline, CDR1 SGHDT and CDR2 YYEEEE. Trimming left V 1 base short and J 9 bases short, with 17 bases between. CDR3 sequence (DNA): TGTGCCAGCAGCTTGTTGTTCAGGGGTGGCGGTGAGCAGTTCTTC. Translation gives CASSLLFRGGGEQFF. The full variable domain, in which reference TRBV5-6 and TRBJ2-1 provide the parts outside the CDR3, is DAGVTQSPTHLIKTRGQQVTLRCSPKSGHDTVSWYQQALGQGPQFIFQYYEEEERQRGNFPDRFSGHQFPNYSSELNVNALLLGDSALYLCASSLLFRGGGEQFFGPGTRLTVL.

The chain employs TRBV6-5 and TRBJ2-1; 10 nucleotides agree with TRBD2. J gave up 9 bases and V 9 bases, and 8 bases lay outside the gene matches. This CDR3 has 13 amino acids. Germline CDR1 reads MNHEY; CDR2 reads SVGAGI. CDR3 sequence: CASRSGGATEQFF. The CDR3 DNA sequence: TGTGCCAGTCGGAGCGGGGGGGCCACTGAGCAGTTCTTC.

The chain is built from TRBV5-1 and TRBJ1-6, with D maybe TRBD1 (5 bases). Per the germline V gene, CDR1 is SGHRS and CDR2 is YFSETQ. V lost 0 bases and J 9 bases, leaving 16 bases between the germline ends. The CDR3 spans 16 residues. CDR3 DNA sequence: TGCGCCAGCAGCTTGGGCGATGTCGGGGGAGGTTCACCCCTCCACTTT. Amino acid sequence: CASSLGDVGGGSPLHF. Complete variable domain (other parts from reference TRBV5-1 and TRBJ1-6): KAGVTQTPRYLIKTRGQQVTLSCSPISGHRSVSWYQQTPGQGLQFLFEYFSETQRNKGNFPGRFSGRQFSNSRSEMNVSTLELGDSALYLCASSLGDVGGGSPLHFGNGTRLTVT.

The chain links TRBV18 to TRBJ1-2; TRBD1 matches 8 bases. V dropped 6 bases and J dropped 4; count of bases not matched to a gene: 4. Germline CDR1 and CDR2: KGHSH and LQKENI. The CDR3 has 13 amino acids. The CDR3 reads CASSRQGSYGYTF. For the CDR3, the DNA is TGTGCCAGCTCCCGACAGGGGTCCTATGGCTACACCTTC.

V gene TRBV10-3 combines with J gene TRBJ2-1; 7 nucleotides match TRBD1. This CDR3 contains 14 residues. Germline lookup yields CDR1 ENHRY and CDR2 SYGVKD. V shed 5 bases, J shed 6 bases, and the junction held 7 bases outside the gene matches. The CDR3 DNA reads TGTGCCATCAGTAACAGGGGATTTAGCAATGAGCAGTTCTTC. Translation gives CAISNRGFSNEQFF.

This clone was detected once. The chain couples TRBV18 to TRBJ1-6; no clear D gene. The germline gives CDR1 KGHSH, CDR2 LQKENI. The CDR3 is made up of 15 amino acids. Between the trimmed V and J ends, which lost 3 bases and 10 bases, there was a span of 16 bases. Written as DNA, the CDR3 is TGTGCCAGCTCACCTGACCTTCTGGTGGGCTCACCCCTCCACTTT. As protein: CASSPDLLVGSPLHF.

J is TRBJ2-1 and V is TRBV7-2, with TRBD2 matching 10 bases. Germline trimming cut 6 bases from V and 12 bases from J; bases unmatched to any gene: 8. CDR1 and CDR2 from the germline V gene are SGHTA and FQGNSA. CDR3 size: 13 residues. Here the CDR3 reads CASSERGGLVQFF. The CDR3 DNA is TGTGCCAGCAGTGAGCGGGGGGGCTTGGTGCAGTTCTTC.

The J gene is TRBJ1-3, the V gene TRBV11-2, with D hard to call. CDR3 length: 15 residues. Germline CDR1 reads SGHAT; CDR2 reads FQNNGV. The V and J ends lost 5 bases and 0 bases respectively, with 11 bases between them. The CDR3 DNA sequence: TGTGCCAGCAGCCCCTCTAGCATCTCTGGAAACACCATATATTTT. Encoded protein: CASSPSSISGNTIYF. Complete variable domain (other parts from reference TRBV11-2 and TRBJ1-3): EAGVAQSPRYKIIEKRQSVAFWCNPISGHATLYWYQQILGQGPKLLIQFQNNGVVDDSQLPKDRFSAERLKGVDSTLKIQPAKLEDSAVYLCASSPSSISGNTIYFGEGSWLTVV.

The V call is TRBV9, the J call TRBJ2-5, with 8 bases that match TRBD1. Germline CDR1 and CDR2: SGDLS and YYNGEE. CDR3 length: 16 amino acids. Germline trimming cut 5 bases from V and 1 base from J; bases unmatched to any gene: 10. The CDR3 DNA follows: TGTGCCAGCAGTTCTTACAGGGGGGCAATCCAAGAGACCCAGTACTTC. Encoded protein: CASSSYRGAIQETQYF.